This entry is about one T cell receptor beta chain. The target antigen is unknown. Time point given: blood 2 weeks post-SBRT. Treatment described: 15 Gy SBRT to primary tumor, nephrectomy 4 weeks later. Clear cell pathology was present in this patient's renal cell carcinoma. Trimming removed 0 bases from V and 4 bases from J, with 7 bases in between. The germline gives CDR1 MNHEY, CDR2 SVGAGI. There are 13 residues in the CDR3. TCRdb's copy holds only in-frame clones and misses some; the assay was immunoSEQ multiplex PCR. Among 25,000 to 30,000 clones, roughly 80% were seen once, and the ten largest hold roughly 31%. This sample is drawn from a study of radiation and T cells in renal cell carcinoma. Findings and caveats of the study: No pretreatment tumor biopsies were available for baseline clonotypes. Top tumor clonotypes rose in blood 2 weeks post-radiation, then contracted.

The receptor was isolated from a man aged 55 to 69 with renal cell carcinoma. The specimen comprised blood, sampled from a patient whose treatment included radiotherapy and nephrectomy. V and J are TRBV6-5 and TRBJ2-7; no firm D call. The CDR3 nucleotides are TGTGCCAGCAGTTACTCGATTGGTTACGAGCAGTACTTC. Encoded protein: CASSYSIGYEQYF.